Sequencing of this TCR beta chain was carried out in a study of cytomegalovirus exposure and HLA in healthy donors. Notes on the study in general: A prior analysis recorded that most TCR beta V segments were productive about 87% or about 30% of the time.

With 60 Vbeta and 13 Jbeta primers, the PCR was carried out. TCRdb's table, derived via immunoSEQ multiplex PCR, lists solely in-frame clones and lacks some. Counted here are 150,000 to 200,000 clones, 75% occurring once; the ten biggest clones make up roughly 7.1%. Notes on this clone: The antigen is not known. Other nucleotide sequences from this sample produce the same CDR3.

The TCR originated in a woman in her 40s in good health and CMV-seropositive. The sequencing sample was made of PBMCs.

The CDR3, as DNA: TGTGCCAGCAGTCGACTAGCGGGAGGGACAGATACGCAGTATTTT. Protein product: CASSRLAGGTDTQYF. This chain uses TRBV2 with TRBJ2-3, with 14 bases that match TRBD2. CDR1 and CDR2 (germline): SNHLY, FYNNEI. The length of the CDR3 is 15 residues. Trimming removed 5 bases from V and 3 bases from J; junction bases left unmatched: 1.